The rows below give T cell receptor beta chains drawn from one sample of a study of blood T cell repertoires in COVID-19. Profiling relied on immunoSEQ multiplex PCR, and the TCRdb table lists in-frame clones only, not all of them. This table has 52,000 or so clones, over 80% appearing once. Material: peripheral blood. The receptors originated from a man aged 35 to 55 with acute or convalescent COVID-19. CDR3s include the opening cysteine and the closing phenylalanine or tryptophan. Fields, in order: D gene, J gene, clone size, V gene, CDR3 DNA, CDR3 protein. A D gene is named only where the DNA matches it firmly. Size tells how often a clone was seen (once, few, many) or the class of an expanded clone, and some rows leave it out.

d_gene: TRBD1; j_gene: TRBJ1-1; abundance: .; v_gene: TRBV3-1/TRBV3-2; CDR3nt: TGTGCCAGCAGCCAAGTCCAGGGGGGCACTGAAGCTTTCTTT; CDR3aa: CASSQVQGGTEAFF
d_gene: TRBD2; j_gene: TRBJ2-1; abundance: .; v_gene: TRBV7-8; CDR3nt: TGTGCCAGCAGCTCGGGACTAGCGGGAGTCGGTGAGCAGTTCTTC; CDR3aa: CASSSGLAGVGEQFF
d_gene: .; j_gene: TRBJ2-3; abundance: .; v_gene: TRBV18; CDR3nt: TGTGCCAGCTCACTGGTTCTCGACTCGGATACGCAGTATTTT; CDR3aa: CASSLVLDSDTQYF
d_gene: .; j_gene: TRBJ1-3; abundance: .; v_gene: TRBV5-1; CDR3nt: TGCGCCAGCAGCTCTGACATAGGAGGAAACACCATATATTTT; CDR3aa: CASSSDIGGNTIYF
d_gene: .; j_gene: TRBJ2-1; abundance: .; v_gene: TRBV18; CDR3nt: TGTGCCAGCTCACTGTCCTTGAGCTCCTACAATGAGCAGTTCTTC; CDR3aa: CASSLSLSSYNEQFF
d_gene: TRBD1; j_gene: TRBJ1-2; abundance: .; v_gene: TRBV5-4; CDR3nt: TGTGCCAGCAGCTTGGGAGGACAGGAGAACTATGGCTACACCTTC; CDR3aa: CASSLGGQENYGYTF
d_gene: .; j_gene: TRBJ1-1; abundance: few; v_gene: TRBV2; CDR3nt: TGTGCCAGCACTGGGACAAACACTGAAGCTTTCTTT; CDR3aa: CASTGTNTEAFF
d_gene: .; j_gene: TRBJ2-5; abundance: .; v_gene: TRBV7-9; CDR3nt: TGTGCCAGCAGCTTAGGGCAGACGGGGCAAGAGACCCAGTACTTC; CDR3aa: CASSLGQTGQETQYF
d_gene: .; j_gene: TRBJ2-5; abundance: .; v_gene: TRBV2; CDR3nt: TGTGCCAGCAGTGAACCGGCCAGCGACGGGGAGACCCAGTACTTC; CDR3aa: CASSEPASDGETQYF
d_gene: TRBD1; j_gene: TRBJ2-3; abundance: .; v_gene: TRBV12-5; CDR3nt: TGTGCTAGTGGAAGGGACAGTCCTTTCCGCGCGGATACGCAGTATTTT; CDR3aa: CASGRDSPFRADTQYF
d_gene: .; j_gene: TRBJ2-7; abundance: .; v_gene: TRBV6-5; CDR3nt: TGTGCCAGTTCCGGGACTCCCGGGCGGTACGAGCAGTACTTC; CDR3aa: CASSGTPGRYEQYF
d_gene: .; j_gene: TRBJ2-1; abundance: .; v_gene: TRBV5-1; CDR3nt: TGCGCCAGCTATATACAGGGAGCAGGCAATGAGCAGTTCTTC; CDR3aa: CASYIQGAGNEQFF
d_gene: TRBD1; j_gene: TRBJ1-2; abundance: once; v_gene: TRBV9; CDR3nt: TGTGCCAGCAGCCAAAGAGTAGCTTCCCGACAGGGATCAGGTGGCTACACCTTC; CDR3aa: CASSQRVASRQGSGGYTF
d_gene: TRBD1; j_gene: TRBJ1-3; abundance: .; v_gene: TRBV5-1; CDR3nt: TGCGCCAGCAGCCTAGATGGGACAGGGGCTGGAAACACCATATATTTT; CDR3aa: CASSLDGTGAGNTIYF
d_gene: .; j_gene: TRBJ1-1; abundance: .; v_gene: TRBV7-2; CDR3nt: TGTGCCAGCAGCTTAGCTGGGGGCCGGAACACTGAAGCTTTCTTT; CDR3aa: CASSLAGGRNTEAFF
d_gene: TRBD1; j_gene: TRBJ1-2; abundance: .; v_gene: TRBV5-1; CDR3nt: TGCGCCAGCAGTACAGGGGACCTCTATGGCTACACCTTC; CDR3aa: CASSTGDLYGYTF
d_gene: .; j_gene: TRBJ1-5; abundance: once; v_gene: TRBV24-1; CDR3nt: TGTGCCACCAGTGACCGACGGGGGATTAAGCCCCAGCATTTT; CDR3aa: CATSDRRGIKPQHF
d_gene: .; j_gene: TRBJ2-5; abundance: few; v_gene: TRBV4-2; CDR3nt: TGTGCCAGCAGCCAAGACCCGGGGAGTTTCGGGACCCAGTACTTC; CDR3aa: CASSQDPGSFGTQYF
d_gene: .; j_gene: TRBJ2-2; abundance: .; v_gene: TRBV14; CDR3nt: .; CDR3aa: CASSQSKMGAALRAGELFF
d_gene: .; j_gene: TRBJ1-1; abundance: .; v_gene: TRBV18; CDR3nt: TGTGCCAGCTCACCACTTGGGGGGTCGAACACTGAAGCTTTCTTT; CDR3aa: CASSPLGGSNTEAFF
d_gene: TRBD2; j_gene: TRBJ2-3; abundance: .; v_gene: TRBV7-8; CDR3nt: TGTGCCAGCAGCTTAGGGGGGGGTAGGGGCACAGATACGCAGTATTTT; CDR3aa: CASSLGGGRGTDTQYF
d_gene: TRBD2; j_gene: TRBJ2-3; abundance: .; v_gene: TRBV19; CDR3nt: TGTGCCAGCGCGGGACTAGAGAACACAGATACGCAGTATTTT; CDR3aa: CASAGLENTDTQYF
d_gene: TRBD2; j_gene: TRBJ2-2; abundance: .; v_gene: TRBV9; CDR3nt: TGTGCCAGCAGCGTAGAAGCTAGCGGGGGGCTTACCGGGGAGCTGTTTTTT; CDR3aa: CASSVEASGGLTGELFF
d_gene: TRBD1; j_gene: TRBJ1-6; abundance: .; v_gene: TRBV18; CDR3nt: TGTGCCAGCTCAGACAGGGGAAGTTCACCCCTCCACTTT; CDR3aa: CASSDRGSSPLHF
d_gene: TRBD1; j_gene: TRBJ2-7; abundance: .; v_gene: TRBV24-1; CDR3nt: TGTGCCACCAGTGATAACAGGGGAAGGGACGAGCAGTACTTC; CDR3aa: CATSDNRGRDEQYF
d_gene: TRBD1; j_gene: TRBJ1-6; abundance: .; v_gene: TRBV6-6; CDR3nt: TGTGCCACCGCCATCGAGGACAGGAATAATTCACCCCTCCACTTT; CDR3aa: CATAIEDRNNSPLHF
d_gene: TRBD2; j_gene: TRBJ2-2; abundance: .; v_gene: TRBV24-1; CDR3nt: TGTGCCACCCGGACTAGCGGGTCCGCCGGGGAGCTGTTTTTT; CDR3aa: CATRTSGSAGELFF
d_gene: TRBD1; j_gene: TRBJ2-1; abundance: .; v_gene: TRBV11-3; CDR3nt: TGTGCCAGCAGCTTAGCCGGGACAGGGGCCCACAATGAGCAGTTCTTC; CDR3aa: CASSLAGTGAHNEQFF
d_gene: .; j_gene: TRBJ1-2; abundance: .; v_gene: TRBV5-1; CDR3nt: TGCGCCAGCAGCTTGGGCTCGGGTAGCTATGGCTACACCTTC; CDR3aa: CASSLGSGSYGYTF
d_gene: TRBD1; j_gene: TRBJ1-2; abundance: few; v_gene: TRBV30; CDR3nt: TGTGCCAGATTACAGGGGGACTATGGCTACACCTTC; CDR3aa: CARLQGDYGYTF
d_gene: .; j_gene: TRBJ2-5; abundance: .; v_gene: TRBV3-1/TRBV3-2; CDR3nt: TGTGCCAGCAGCCAGACAGGGACGGGAGGGGAGACCCAGTACTTC; CDR3aa: CASSQTGTGGETQYF
d_gene: TRBD1; j_gene: TRBJ2-6; abundance: .; v_gene: TRBV6-1; CDR3nt: TGTGCCAGCAGTGAGTCGACAGGGAACGGGGCCAACGTCCTGACTTTC; CDR3aa: CASSESTGNGANVLTF
d_gene: TRBD2; j_gene: TRBJ2-1; abundance: .; v_gene: TRBV5-8; CDR3nt: TGTGCCAGCAGCCTGGGACTAGTGGTCTCCTACAATGAGCAGTTCTTC; CDR3aa: CASSLGLVVSYNEQFF
d_gene: TRBD1; j_gene: TRBJ1-6; abundance: .; v_gene: TRBV6-6; CDR3nt: TGTGCCAGCAGTTACTCCGGAGGACAGGGGAATTCACCCCTCCACTTT; CDR3aa: CASSYSGGQGNSPLHF
d_gene: .; j_gene: TRBJ2-1; abundance: .; v_gene: TRBV2; CDR3nt: TGTGCCAGCAGTGTCATCAGGGCCAATGAGCAGTTCTTC; CDR3aa: CASSVIRANEQFF
d_gene: .; j_gene: TRBJ1-2; abundance: once; v_gene: TRBV6-5; CDR3nt: TGTGCCAGCAGTAAAATACAGGGTATGGTCTATGGCTACACCTTC; CDR3aa: CASSKIQGMVYGYTF
d_gene: TRBD1; j_gene: TRBJ2-7; abundance: .; v_gene: TRBV5-1; CDR3nt: TGCGCCAGCAGCTTCACTGGACAGGGGGGCGAGCAGTACTTC; CDR3aa: CASSFTGQGGEQYF
d_gene: .; j_gene: TRBJ1-3; abundance: .; v_gene: TRBV19; CDR3nt: TGTGCCAGTCAGCAAGACAACGGCCCAAACACCATATATTTT; CDR3aa: CASQQDNGPNTIYF
d_gene: TRBD2; j_gene: TRBJ2-7; abundance: .; v_gene: TRBV10-2; CDR3nt: TGCGCCAGCAGCGCCGGGACTAGCGGCCGCTACGAGCAGTACTTC; CDR3aa: CASSAGTSGRYEQYF
d_gene: TRBD2; j_gene: TRBJ2-3; abundance: .; v_gene: TRBV2; CDR3nt: TGTGCCAGCAGGAGCGGGGGGGGTACGCAGTATTTT; CDR3aa: CASRSGGGTQYF
d_gene: TRBD1; j_gene: TRBJ1-6; abundance: .; v_gene: TRBV6-5; CDR3nt: TGTGCCAGCAGCCGGACAGGGAATTCACCCCTCCACTTT; CDR3aa: CASSRTGNSPLHF
d_gene: .; j_gene: TRBJ1-3; abundance: .; v_gene: TRBV4-2; CDR3nt: TGTGCCAGCAGCCAAGAGGCGGCCTCTGGAAACACCATATATTTT; CDR3aa: CASSQEAASGNTIYF
d_gene: .; j_gene: TRBJ1-6; abundance: few; v_gene: TRBV6-5; CDR3nt: TGTGCCAGCGAGGGCACCCTGTATAATTCACCCCTCCACTTT; CDR3aa: CASEGTLYNSPLHF
d_gene: .; j_gene: TRBJ1-1; abundance: .; v_gene: TRBV19; CDR3nt: TGTGCCAGTAGTACCCTGACGGGTGAAGCTTTCTTT; CDR3aa: CASSTLTGEAFF
d_gene: TRBD1; j_gene: TRBJ1-6; abundance: .; v_gene: TRBV7-9; CDR3nt: TGTGCCAGCAGCAAAGGGGGCCCCCTCCACTTT; CDR3aa: CASSKGGPLHF